This T cell receptor (beta chain) appears in the sequencing data of a study of cytomegalovirus exposure and HLA in healthy donors. General study points: It was 150 to 200 TCR beta chains that were listed as cytomegalovirus-associated. According to a subsequent analysis, TCR clusters identified in the first cohort showed a tendency to co-occur across the approximately 120 validation repertoires.

Measured with immunoSEQ multiplex PCR; TCRdb has only the in-frame clones, and not every one. This repertoire shows under 200,000 clones, about nine tenths found once; its top ten account for approximately 10%. Concerning this clone: Its matching antigen is unknown.

V lost 4 bases and J lost 2, with 9 bases in between. CDR3 length: 13 amino acids. In germline, CDR1 is GTSNPN, CDR2 SVGIG (reference sequence). The rearrangement joins TRBV30 to TRBJ2-1; D may be TRBD2 (6 bases). This TCR was sampled from a woman in her late teens or twenties in good health and CMV-seropositive. The specimen sequenced was PBMCs. CDR3 nucleotide sequence: TGTGCCTGGAACCGCGGGACCTACAATGAGCAGTTCTTC. It translates to CAWNRGTYNEQFF.